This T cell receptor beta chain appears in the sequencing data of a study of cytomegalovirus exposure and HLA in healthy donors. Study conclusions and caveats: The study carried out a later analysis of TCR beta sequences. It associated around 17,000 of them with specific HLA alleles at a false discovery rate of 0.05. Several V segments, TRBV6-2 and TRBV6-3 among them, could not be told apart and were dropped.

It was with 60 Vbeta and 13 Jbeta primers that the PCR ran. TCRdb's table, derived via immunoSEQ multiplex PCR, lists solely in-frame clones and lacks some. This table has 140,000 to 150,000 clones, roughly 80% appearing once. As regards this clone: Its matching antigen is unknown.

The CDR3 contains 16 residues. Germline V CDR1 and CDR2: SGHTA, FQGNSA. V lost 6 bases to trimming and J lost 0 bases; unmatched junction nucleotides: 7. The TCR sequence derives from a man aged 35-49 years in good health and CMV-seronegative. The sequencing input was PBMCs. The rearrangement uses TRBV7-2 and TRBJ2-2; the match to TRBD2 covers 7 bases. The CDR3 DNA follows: TGTGCCAGCAGAAAAGTCAGCGGGACGAACACCGGGGAGCTGTTTTTT. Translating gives CASRKVSGTNTGELFF.